The 14 T cell receptor beta chains below all came from one sample that was sequenced in a study of T cell responses to AZD1222 COVID-19 vaccine. Here immunoSEQ multiplex PCR was the method, and the copy in TCRdb shows in-frame clones only, minus some. The sample records 100,000 or so clones, 82% being singletons. The sample in question was peripheral blood, obtained on day 0 of AZD1222 vaccination. Receptors were obtained from an adult in good health.

The chain links TRBV5-5 to TRBJ1-2, with 9 bases lining up with TRBD1. The CDR3 covers 15 residues. The germline gives CDR1 SGHKS, CDR2 YYEKEE (reference sequence). The J segment lost 3 bases and the V segment lost 4 bases, leaving 7 bases of the junction unmatched. The CDR3 nucleotides are TGTGCCAGCAGCCCGGGGACAGGGATCTACTATGGCTACACCTTC. It translates to CASSPGTGIYYGYTF. The entire variable domain, with the rest obtained from reference TRBV5-5 and TRBJ1-2, is as follows: DAGVTQSPTHLIKTRGQQVTLRCSPISGHKSVSWYQQVLGQGPQFIFQYYEKEERGRGNFPDRFSARQFPNYSSELNVNALLLGDSALYLCASSPGTGIYYGYTFGSGTRLTVV.

The CDR3 DNA reads as TGCGCCAGCAGCCCGAGTTCGAAGCGGGGAAATGAAAAACTGTTTTTT. Amino acid sequence: CASSPSSKRGNEKLFF. The rearrangement links TRBV4-1 to TRBJ1-4; D is unclear. Trimming removed 4 bases from V and 5 bases from J, with 17 bases in between. Germline V lookup: CDR1 MGHRA, CDR2 YSYEKL. The CDR3 is 16 amino acids.

The V gene is TRBV3-1 (or the pseudogene TRBV3-2), the J gene TRBJ2-2; D perhaps matches TRBD2 (5 bases). Per germline, CDR1 LGHDT and CDR2 YNNKEL (reference sequence). There are 13 residues in the CDR3. V lost 3 bases and J 5 bases, leaving 7 bases between the germline ends. As DNA, the CDR3 is TGTGCCAGCAGCCAGAAGCGGACCGGGGAGCTGTTTTTT. Amino acids: CASSQKRTGELFF.

This chain links TRBV18 with TRBJ1-2, with 12 bases identical to TRBD1. This CDR3 comprises 13 residues. Looked up from germline, CDR1 is KGHSH and CDR2 is LQKENI. The V segment lost 6 bases and the J segment 8 bases; nucleotides outside the gene matches: 4. The CDR3 is CASSPGTGGGYTF. CDR3 in DNA: TGTGCCAGCTCGCCTGGGACAGGGGGCGGCTACACCTTC.

The chain couples TRBV12-3 or TRBV12-4 to TRBJ1-1; possible D gene TRBD1, 5 bases. This CDR3 is 13 amino acids long. V was shortened by 6 bases and J by 8 bases, with 16 bases between the two germline ends. The CDR3 is CASRLFGGLEAFF. DNA for the CDR3: TGTGCCAGCAGGCTCTTCGGGGGGTTGGAAGCTTTCTTT.

The chain joins TRBV29-1 to TRBJ2-7, with 8 bases matching TRBD1. The trim removed 6 bases at V and 0 bases at J, leaving 7 bases unmatched. This CDR3 is built from 14 residues. From germline, CDR1 is SQVTM and CDR2 ANQGSEA. The CDR3 bases are TGCAGCGTGCCGACAGGGGTGGACTCCTACGAGCAGTACTTC. The encoded protein is CSVPTGVDSYEQYF.

This chain uses TRBV5-6 with TRBJ1-2; TRBD1 is a possible D gene (5 bases). CDR3 length: 14 amino acids. From germline, CDR1 is SGHDT and CDR2 YYEEEE. V was trimmed by 4 bases and J by 6 bases, leaving 16 bases between them. Here the CDR3 DNA reads TGTGCCAGCAGCCCGACAGTAGAGAGGCATGGCTACACCTTC. The encoded protein is CASSPTVERHGYTF. The full variable domain, its missing parts supplied by reference TRBV5-6 and TRBJ1-2, is DAGVTQSPTHLIKTRGQQVTLRCSPKSGHDTVSWYQQALGQGPQFIFQYYEEEERQRGNFPDRFSGHQFPNYSSELNVNALLLGDSALYLCASSPTVERHGYTFGSGTRLTVV.

The V gene is TRBV3-1 (or the pseudogene TRBV3-2), the J gene TRBJ1-1, with D perhaps TRBD1 (5 bases). Germline V gives CDR1 LGHDT, CDR2 YNNKEL (reference sequence). V lost 3 bases and J lost 1, with 12 bases in between. The CDR3 consists of 15 residues. The CDR3 here is CASSHRAGTNTEAFF. Written as DNA, the CDR3 is TGTGCCAGCAGCCATCGTGCAGGGACGAACACTGAAGCTTTCTTT.

CDR3 in DNA: TGTGCCACCAACTCCCCCCCCGAAAAACTGTTTTTT. This encodes CATNSPPEKLFF. The genes are TRBV24-1 and TRBJ1-4; D is unclear. Germline V gives CDR1 KGHDR, CDR2 SFDVKD. Trimming took off 8 bases at V and 8 bases at J, with 11 bases between the two ends. This CDR3 comprises 12 residues.

The rearrangement links TRBV10-3 to TRBJ2-1, with D possibly matching TRBD2 (6 bases). CDR1 ENHRY and CDR2 SYGVKD come from the germline V gene. This CDR3 comprises 15 residues. V was clipped by 4 bases and J by 9 bases, with 19 bases between them. CDR3 DNA sequence: TGTGCCATCAGTGGAACAGGTTGGCGGGGACCTGAGCAGTTCTTC. It encodes CAISGTGWRGPEQFF.

The chain employs TRBV6-5 and TRBJ1-1; the D gene is possibly TRBD1 (6 bases). Germline CDR1 reads MNHEY; CDR2 reads SVGAGI. This CDR3 region has 13 residues. The V gene lost 6 bases and the J gene lost 5 bases, with 13 bases spanning the gap. Written as DNA, the CDR3 is TGTGCCAGCAGCCAAGGGGGAGGGACTGAAGCTTTCTTT. Amino acids: CASSQGGGTEAFF.

This chain connects TRBV2 to TRBJ2-7, with no clear D. V lost 8 bases and J 0 bases, leaving 17 bases between the germline ends. CDR1 SNHLY and CDR2 FYNNEI come from the germline V gene. This CDR3 is built from 15 residues. In DNA form, the CDR3 reads TGTGCCAGCCATCCCTCCCCCTTAAGCTCCTACGAGCAGTACTTC. This gives the protein CASHPSPLSSYEQYF.

CDR3 sequence (DNA): TGTGCCAGCAGCGCAGCCTCTGGGGCCAACGTCCTGACTTTC. The encoded protein is CASSAASGANVLTF. V is TRBV5-4 and J is TRBJ2-6; D not certain. Germline V gene sequence: CDR1 SGHNT, CDR2 YYREEE (reference sequence). V was clipped by 4 bases and J by 0 bases, with 5 bases between them. CDR3 length: 14 amino acids.

The chain links TRBV4-2 to TRBJ2-7; TRBD2 matches 7 bases. Unmatched junction bases numbered 13, after V lost 2 bases and J lost 9 bases. This CDR3 is 15 amino acids long. The germline V gene encodes CDR1 LGHNA and CDR2 YNFKEQ. DNA for the CDR3: TGTGCCAGCAGCCAATCCGGGACTACCCCCGCAGGGCAGTACTTC. Encoded protein: CASSQSGTTPAGQYF.